This TCR beta chain was identified in a study of Graves' ophthalmopathy and Graves' hyperthyroidism. The study's findings and limits: Blood shared most expanded thyroid clonotypes above 0.001 frequency. Separation of ophthalmopathy from stable hyperthyroidism was achieved by a 13-signature model, at about 89% sensitivity and 81.08% specificity.

Patients newly diagnosed with hyperthyroidism, under 2 months' duration, were aged 18 to 65, the study reports. Uncontrolled infections, other autoimmune diseases, pregnancy or lactation barred patients from enrollment. As for this clonotype: The antigen is unknown.

Using RNA transcripts, the TCR beta CDR3 regions were amplified. After a first-round RT-PCR with HTBI primers, a second-round multiplex PCR was run. Using its own MiXCR run on the multiplex PCR reads, TCRdb lists one record per CDR3 protein. The sample consists of about 1.1 million distinct CDR3 sequences, about 38% of them appearing once. Germline V gives CDR1 SGHDT, CDR2 YYEEEE. J lost 5 bases, V lost 2 bases, and 12 bases had no gene match. CDR3 length: 16 residues. This chain connects TRBV5-6 to TRBJ2-5; the match to TRBD1 covers 7 bases. The sample taken for sequencing was peripheral blood or thyroid tissue (not recorded which). This TCR derives from an adult man with Graves' hyperthyroidism. The CDR3 region is CASSFDRGGNGETQYF. The DNA of the CDR3 is TGTGCCAGCAGCTTTGACCGAGGGGGCAATGGGGAGACCCAGTACTTC.